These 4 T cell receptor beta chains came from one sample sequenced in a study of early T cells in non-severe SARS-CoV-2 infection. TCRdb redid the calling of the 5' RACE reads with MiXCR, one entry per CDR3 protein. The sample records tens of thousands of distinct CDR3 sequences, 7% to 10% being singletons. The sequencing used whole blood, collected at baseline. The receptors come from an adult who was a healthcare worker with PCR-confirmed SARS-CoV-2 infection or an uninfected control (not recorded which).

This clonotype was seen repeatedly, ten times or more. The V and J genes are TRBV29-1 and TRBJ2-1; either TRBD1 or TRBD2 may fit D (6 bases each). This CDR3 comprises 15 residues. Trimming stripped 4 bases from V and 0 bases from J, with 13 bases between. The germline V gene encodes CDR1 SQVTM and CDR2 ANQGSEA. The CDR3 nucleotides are TGCAGCGTTGGGGGGGCGGGAAGCTCCTACAATGAGCAGTTCTTC. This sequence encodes CSVGGAGSSYNEQFF.

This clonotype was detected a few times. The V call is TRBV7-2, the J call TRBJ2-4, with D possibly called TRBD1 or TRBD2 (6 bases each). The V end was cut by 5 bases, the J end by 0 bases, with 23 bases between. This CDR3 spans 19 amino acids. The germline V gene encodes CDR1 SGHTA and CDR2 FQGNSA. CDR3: CASSLRGAENFIAKNIQYF. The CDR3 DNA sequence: TGTGCCAGCAGCCTGAGGGGGGCGGAAAACTTTATAGCCAAAAACATTCAGTACTTC.

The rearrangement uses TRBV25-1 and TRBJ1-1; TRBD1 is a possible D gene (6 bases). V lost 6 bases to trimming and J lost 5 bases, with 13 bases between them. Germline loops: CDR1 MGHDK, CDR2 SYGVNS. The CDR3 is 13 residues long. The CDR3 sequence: CASRFLGQTEAFF. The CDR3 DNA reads TGTGCCAGCAGATTTCTGGGACAAACTGAAGCTTTCTTT.

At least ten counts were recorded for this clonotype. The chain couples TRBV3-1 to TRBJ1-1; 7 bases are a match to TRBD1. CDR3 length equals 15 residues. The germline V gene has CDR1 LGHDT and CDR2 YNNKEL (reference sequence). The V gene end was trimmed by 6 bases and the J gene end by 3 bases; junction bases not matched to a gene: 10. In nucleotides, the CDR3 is TGTGCCAGCAGGAAAGGACAGGTTACAGACACTGAAGCTTTCTTT. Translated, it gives CASRKGQVTDTEAFF.